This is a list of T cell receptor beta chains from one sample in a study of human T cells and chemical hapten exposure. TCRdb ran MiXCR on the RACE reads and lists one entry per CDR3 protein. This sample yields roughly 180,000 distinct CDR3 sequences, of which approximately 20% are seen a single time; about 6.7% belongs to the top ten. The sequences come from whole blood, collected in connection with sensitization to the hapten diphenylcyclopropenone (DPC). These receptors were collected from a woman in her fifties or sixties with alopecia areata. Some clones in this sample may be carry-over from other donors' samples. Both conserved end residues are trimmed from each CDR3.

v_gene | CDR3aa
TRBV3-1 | ASSKGTLNTEAF
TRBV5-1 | ASSSQGAGSYEQY
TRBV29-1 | SVLPGGLGNTEAF
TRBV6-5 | ASRPQRSNQPQH
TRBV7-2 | ASSSWGFGYGYT
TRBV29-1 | SVDPLGNTEAF
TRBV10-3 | AISDGASGAQETQY
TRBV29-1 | SVAEFTDTQY
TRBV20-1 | SAIDSYEQY
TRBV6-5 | ASISPEGQV
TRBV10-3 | AISSRLGGTGELF
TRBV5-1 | ASSLVSGRRRNEQF
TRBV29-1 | SVEEGLAGVNEQF
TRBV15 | ATSRLPDSQETQY
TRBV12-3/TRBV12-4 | ASSFTGGYNEQF
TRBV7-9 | ASSLQTGNEQY
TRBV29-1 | SVVSGAAYEQY
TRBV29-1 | SVRQGLAGDPGELF
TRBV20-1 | SPSNTNEQF
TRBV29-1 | SVGPGQGYTEAF
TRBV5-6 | ASSTGDPDNEQF
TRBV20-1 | SARDSSGSTDTQY
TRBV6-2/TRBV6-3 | ASSYSINEQF
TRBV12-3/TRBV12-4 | ASSLLTGLNSPLH
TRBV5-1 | ASSTGQGLYTGELF
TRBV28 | ASSLSQGLTLQY
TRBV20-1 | SARFSSGKKETQY
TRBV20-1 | SARDGAGGIYEQY
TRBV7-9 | ASSLSRWEAHSYEQY
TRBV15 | ATSRDGTGPMNTEAF
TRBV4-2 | ASSQQAGGSGTGANVLT
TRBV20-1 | SARAGLATDTQY
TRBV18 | ASSPGQGAPGNQPQH